These T cell receptor beta chains were read from a single sample in a study of control samples from healthy donors and cancer patients. The repertoire was sequenced with immunoSEQ multiplex PCR; TCRdb's copy has only in-frame clones and lacks some. Among some 150,000 clones listed, about 90% were seen once. The sequenced sample consisted of blood. The receptors stem from a man aged 18-30 years in good health. Both conserved end residues are part of each CDR3. The D gene is left open where the match is weak. Expanded clones are given a class, and other clones once, few, many or no size at all.

v_call	d_call	j_call	clone_size	cdr3_nt	cdr3_aa
TRBV6-6	-	TRBJ1-1	-	TGTGCCAGCAGTTACGGACGGCTGGGCACTGAAGCTTTCTTT	CASSYGRLGTEAFF
TRBV27	TRBD2	TRBJ2-7	-	TGTGCCAGCAGCCCCGGGAGGGACTACGAGCAGTACTTC	CASSPGRDYEQYF
TRBV7-2	TRBD1	TRBJ1-5	-	TGTGCCAGCAGCTTAGTGGCACAGGGGAATCAGCCCCAGCATTTT	CASSLVAQGNQPQHF
TRBV5-1	-	TRBJ2-7	once	TGCGCCAGCTCACGAGCACAGTATGATTCCTACGAGCAGTACTTC	CASSRAQYDSYEQYF
TRBV10-3	TRBD1	TRBJ2-7	-	TGTGCCATCAGCCAGGGACAGGGCTCTTCCTACGAGCAGTACTTC	CAISQGQGSSYEQYF
TRBV3-1/TRBV3-2	-	TRBJ2-7	-	TGTGCCAGCAGCCAAGGGTGGGAGAACTCCTACGAGCAGTACTTC	CASSQGWENSYEQYF
TRBV5-6	TRBD2	TRBJ2-2	-	TGTGCCAGCAGCTCCCCGTTTTTCAGGGAGGGATCCGGGGAGCTGTTTTTT	CASSSPFFREGSGELFF
TRBV5-1	TRBD1	TRBJ1-4	-	TGCGCCAGCAGCAGAATGGGACAGCCTAATGAAAAACTGTTTTTT	CASSRMGQPNEKLFF
TRBV27	TRBD1	TRBJ2-7	once	TGTGCCAGTGGGGTCGCGGACAGGGTGAACGAGCAGTACTTC	CASGVADRVNEQYF
TRBV4-1	-	TRBJ2-7	-	TGCGCCAGCAGCCAGGACGCGCCACATACCTACGAGCAGTACTTC	CASSQDAPHTYEQYF
TRBV30	-	TRBJ1-3	once	TGTGCCTTGGCGCACCGGGAGAGCTCTGGAAACACCATATATTTT	CALAHRESSGNTIYF
TRBV12-3/TRBV12-4	-	TRBJ1-1	-	TGTGCCAGCAACGAGGATCCGGACACTGAAGCTTTCTTT	CASNEDPDTEAFF
TRBV6-5	TRBD1	TRBJ2-5	-	TGTGCCAGCAGCGGGACAGGGGATGTTGGCGAGACCCAGTACTTC	CASSGTGDVGETQYF
TRBV25-1	-	TRBJ2-2	-	TGTGCCAGCAGTTGGGACATGGGTTTAGCCGGGGAGCTGTTTTTT	CASSWDMGLAGELFF
TRBV6-5	-	TRBJ1-3	-	TGTGCCAGCAGTTACTCGTTCAACACCATATATTTT	CASSYSFNTIYF
TRBV5-1	TRBD2	TRBJ2-1	-	TGCGCCAGCAGCATCAGACTAGCGGGATTGGCCTACAATGAGCAGTTCTTC	CASSIRLAGLAYNEQFF
TRBV4-1	TRBD1	TRBJ1-4	-	TGCGCCAGCAGCCATTCTGACAGGGTGAATGAAAAACTGTTTTTT	CASSHSDRVNEKLFF
TRBV27	TRBD1	TRBJ1-5	-	TGTGCCAGCAGTCCCGGACAGGGGTGGGAGCCCCAGCATTTT	CASSPGQGWEPQHF
TRBV4-1	-	TRBJ1-2	once	TGCGCCAGCAGCCAAGACCTTTTTGAGGGGTCGTACGGCTACACCTTC	CASSQDLFEGSYGYTF
TRBV29-1	TRBD2	TRBJ2-2	-	TGCAGCGCTTGTAGCGGGGGGAACGCCGGGGAGCTGTTTTTT	CSACSGGNAGELFF
TRBV2	-	TRBJ2-3	-	TGTGCCAGCAGTGACTCGGGGACGGGGGCCCCCACAGATACGCAGTATTTT	CASSDSGTGAPTDTQYF
TRBV25-1	-	TRBJ2-7	-	TGTGCCAGCAGTGCTGCTCGGGAGCAGTACTTC	CASSAAREQYF
TRBV11-2	-	TRBJ2-3	-	TGTGCCAGCAGCTTAGCCCCTATAGGGGGGGGGACAGATACGCAGTATTTT	CASSLAPIGGGTDTQYF
TRBV4-1	-	TRBJ2-2	-	TGCGCCAGCAGCCAAGATCGCCAGGCGAACACCGGGGAGCTGTTTTTT	CASSQDRQANTGELFF
TRBV27	-	TRBJ2-1	-	TGTGCCAGCAGCGGGGCCTACAATGAGCAGTTCTTC	CASSGAYNEQFF
TRBV30	-	TRBJ2-6	-	TGTGCCTGGAGTGGGCAGGGGATGCTGACCTCTGGGGCCAACGTCCTGACTTTC	CAWSGQGMLTSGANVLTF
TRBV4-3	-	TRBJ2-7	-	TGCGCCAGCAGCCAAGATACGGGCAGGGAGGTCTACGAGCAGTACTTC	CASSQDTGREVYEQYF
TRBV9	-	TRBJ2-1	-	TGTGCCAGCAGCGTTGGGACAAATTACAATGAGCAGTTCTTC	CASSVGTNYNEQFF
TRBV6-5	-	TRBJ2-1	-	TGTGCCAGCACCGAACTCCTGTACAATGAGCAGTTCTTC	CASTELLYNEQFF
TRBV6-2/TRBV6-3	TRBD1	TRBJ1-1	once	TGTGCCAGCAGCGGACAGGGTCTAAACACTGAAGCTTTCTTT	CASSGQGLNTEAFF
TRBV9	TRBD2	TRBJ2-3	-	TGTGCCAGCAGGGGGGGACTAGAGGCAGATACGCAGTATTTT	CASRGGLEADTQYF
TRBV18	TRBD2	TRBJ2-2	-	TGTGCCAGCTCACCTACGGGGGGAAGCAACACCGGGGAGCTGTTTTTT	CASSPTGGSNTGELFF
TRBV9	TRBD1	TRBJ2-7	few	TGTGCCAGCAGCCCTCGATCACCGGGACAGGGTTACTACGAGCAGTACTTC	CASSPRSPGQGYYEQYF
TRBV27	-	TRBJ1-5	-	TGTGCCAGTTCCCGCGTTAACCAGCCCCAGCATTTT	CASSRVNQPQHF
TRBV12-5	-	TRBJ1-1	-	TGTGCTAGTGGTTTGTCCGGAGTGTCCGGGATCACTGAAGCTTTCTTT	CASGLSGVSGITEAFF
TRBV6-1	-	TRBJ1-5	-	TGTGCCAGCAGTGAACTTTGGGGTGGACAGCCCCAGCATTTT	CASSELWGGQPQHF
TRBV4-2	-	TRBJ1-1	-	TGTGCCAGCAGCCCACTGGGGGACACTGAAGCTTTCTTT	CASSPLGDTEAFF
TRBV7-2	TRBD2	TRBJ2-3	-	TGTGCCAGCAGCCCCGAACGGGGGAGGGGTACGCAGTATTTT	CASSPERGRGTQYF
TRBV6-1	-	TRBJ1-5	-	TGTGCCAGCAGTGAAACTAGTCCAAGCAATCAGCCCCAGCATTTT	CASSETSPSNQPQHF
TRBV5-4	TRBD1	TRBJ1-2	few	TGTGCCAGCAGCGGACAGGGAGGCTACTCTGGCTACACCTTC	CASSGQGGYSGYTF
TRBV10-3	-	TRBJ1-2	-	TGTGCCATCAGTGAGTCGAATGTTGTCATATCAGGCTATGGCTACACCTTC	CAISESNVVISGYGYTF